This entry is about one TCR beta chain. Its antigen is currently unknown. This sample was taken from a study of T cell repertoires in cytomegalovirus infection. Each CDR3 protein is one row after TCRdb ran MiXCR on the reads. The sample lists about 150,000 distinct CDR3 sequences, about 32% occurring once. Sample: CD8+ T cells from cultured PBMCs, taken from culture after CMV antigen stimulation. The receptor's source is a human donor in good health (CMV status not recorded). Some clones in this sample may be carry-over from other donors' samples.

In DNA, the CDR3 is TGTGCCAGCAGCTTGGCAGGCGGTGCGCGAGAGACCCAGTACTTC. Translation gives CASSLAGGARETQYF. This sequence joins TRBV7-2 and TRBJ2-5; no reliable D call. The germline gives CDR1 SGHTA, CDR2 FQGNSA. V lost 3 bases and J 4 bases, leaving 15 bases between the germline ends. The CDR3 runs 15 residues.